The present T cell receptor beta chain was sequenced within a study of T cells in Graves' hyperthyroidism and ophthalmopathy. The CDR3 totals 15 residues. CDR1 and CDR2 (germline): SGDLS, YYNGEE. The germline V and J ends were trimmed by 3 bases and 1 base, with 14 bases remaining between them. Regarding the study as a whole: Separation of ophthalmopathy from stable hyperthyroidism was achieved by a 13 V-J model.

The investigators amplified TCR beta CDR3 regions from RNA transcripts. HTBI primers were the set used in a first-round RT-PCR of the TCR CDR3. TCRdb passed the multiplex PCR reads through MiXCR, listing each CDR3 protein once. The sample yields about 760,000 distinct CDR3 sequences, roughly a third seen once. PBMCs were derived from around 10 ml fresh peripheral blood. This clonotype was counted at least ten times. What it binds is not known. Sequencing input: blood. This receptor was obtained from a woman in her thirties or forties with Graves' hyperthyroidism. The V and J genes are TRBV9 and TRBJ2-7; D perhaps matches TRBD2 (6 bases). The CDR3 is CASSARDSPSYEQYF. In DNA form, the CDR3 reads TGTGCCAGCAGCGCACGGGACTCCCCTTCCTACGAGCAGTACTTC.